The 20 T cell receptor beta chains listed next were all sequenced from one sample in a study of blood T cell repertoires in COVID-19 (dated by TCRdb to 2020 to 2022). Preparation of the library involved the immunoSEQ multiplex PCR assay. The table was pulled from immuneACCESS by TCRdb, which kept in-frame rearrangements only. Such tables lose some clones; where checked, under half of the loss comes from unresolved V genes, and the rest has no known cause. A total of about 240,000 clones appear in this sample, roughly 81% of them only once. Around 7.5% of the sample lies in the top ten. Sequencing was performed on peripheral blood. The receptors originated from a woman aged 80 or over with COVID-19, enrolled during active disease.

This clone occurred a few times. The J gene is TRBJ1-2, the V gene TRBV6-2 or TRBV6-3; D is uncertain. CDR1 and CDR2 (germline): MNHEY, SVGEGT. Trimming pared 2 bases from V and 2 bases from J, leaving 12 bases between. This CDR3 is 15 amino acids long. The CDR3 here is CASSYRSKPNYGYTF. The CDR3 DNA reads as TGTGCCAGCAGTTACCGCTCCAAGCCCAACTATGGCTACACCTTC.

The chain links TRBV5-1 to TRBJ2-6, with a tentative D call TRBD2 (5 bases). Germline V CDR1 and CDR2: SGHRS, YFSETQ. This CDR3 has 19 amino acids. Trimming stripped 2 bases from V and 0 bases from J, with 18 bases between. Written as DNA, the CDR3 is TGCGCCAGCAGCTTTGTCCCCGCGGGTACTTTCTCTGGGGCCAACGTCCTGACTTTC. This translates into CASSFVPAGTFSGANVLTF.

This sequence joins TRBV6-5 and TRBJ2-1, with D perhaps TRBD2 (5 bases). CDR1 is MNHEY, CDR2 SVGAGI, per germline. The CDR3 runs to 14 residues. The V end lost 2 bases, the J end lost 8 bases, and 13 bases lay between the germline ends. CDR3 sequence reads: CASSYGRGLDEQFF. In DNA form, the CDR3 reads TGTGCCAGCAGTTACGGGAGAGGGCTGGATGAGCAGTTCTTC.

The chain employs TRBV5-6 and TRBJ1-3; D remains unclear. Trimming pared 0 bases from V and 0 bases from J, leaving 10 bases between. The CDR3 contains 16 residues. Germline-derived CDR1 and CDR2 are SGHDT and YYEEEE. This CDR3 reads CASSLVSFSSGNTIYF. The CDR3 bases are TGTGCCAGCAGCTTGGTTAGTTTTAGCTCTGGAAACACCATATATTTT. The complete variable domain, with remaining parts taken from reference TRBV5-6 and TRBJ1-3, reads DAGVTQSPTHLIKTRGQQVTLRCSPKSGHDTVSWYQQALGQGPQFIFQYYEEEERQRGNFPDRFSGHQFPNYSSELNVNALLLGDSALYLCASSLVSFSSGNTIYFGEGSWLTVV.

As for this clone: This sample also contains other DNA sequences that code for the same CDR3. The chain is built from TRBV18 and TRBJ1-2; D gene ambiguous. Germline V gives CDR1 KGHSH, CDR2 LQKENI. V lost 3 bases and J 1 base, leaving 6 bases between the germline ends. The CDR3 is made up of 13 amino acids. CDR3 loop: CASSPTVNYGYTF. For the CDR3, the DNA is TGTGCCAGCTCACCGACTGTTAACTATGGCTACACCTTC.

The rearrangement uses TRBV4-1 and TRBJ1-1, with D unclear. CDR1 MGHRA and CDR2 YSYEKL come from the germline V gene. The CDR3 covers 13 residues. Deletions cut 7 bases from V and 5 bases from J, with 14 bases between. This CDR3 reads CASTTGLLTEAFF. In nucleotides, the CDR3 is TGCGCCAGCACCACCGGTCTTTTGACTGAAGCTTTCTTT.

This clone was seen once. The J gene is TRBJ2-3, the V gene TRBV2; D perhaps matches TRBD1 (5 bases). Trimming shortened V by 6 bases and J by 6 bases, and 10 bases separated the two germline ends. This CDR3 spans 12 amino acids. Germline CDR1 SNHLY, CDR2 FYNNEI. The CDR3 nucleotides read TGTGCCAGCAGATTACAGGCGGATACGCAGTATTTT. Translating it yields CASRLQADTQYF.

This sequence joins TRBV2 and TRBJ2-7; TRBD1 matches at 7 bases. This CDR3 contains 13 residues. Germline values: CDR1 SNHLY, CDR2 FYNNEI. Trimming at V came to 7 bases and at J to 6 bases, leaving 9 bases not matched to a gene. The chain's CDR3 is CASKGAEEPEQYF. Here the CDR3 DNA reads TGTGCCAGCAAGGGGGCGGAGGAACCCGAGCAGTACTTC.

The J gene is TRBJ1-6, the V gene TRBV3-1 (or the pseudogene TRBV3-2), with D perhaps matching TRBD1 (6 bases). The V and J ends lost 3 bases and 12 bases respectively, with 18 bases between them. The CDR3 length is 15 residues. Germline assignment: CDR1 LGHDT and CDR2 YNNKEL (reference sequence). The CDR3 DNA follows: TGTGCCAGCAGCCAGAATTCCCAGGGGTCTTTACCCCTCCACTTT. Protein: CASSQNSQGSLPLHF.

The CDR3 DNA follows: TGCGCCAGCAGCTCGTCTTCCGGGACAGTTAACACCGGGGAGCTGTTTTTT. Encoded protein: CASSSSSGTVNTGELFF. The chain links TRBV5-1 to TRBJ2-2; 7 nucleotides align to TRBD1. The V gene's germline CDR1 is SGHRS and CDR2 YFSETQ. The J segment lost 2 bases and the V segment lost 3 bases, leaving 10 bases of the junction unmatched. There are 17 residues in the CDR3.

The chain links TRBV30 to TRBJ1-6; D gene ambiguous. V lost 2 bases, J lost 1 base, and 12 bases lay in between. CDR1 and CDR2 from the germline V gene are GTSNPN and SVGIG (reference sequence). CDR3 length equals 16 residues. The CDR3 region is CAWSIRGKSYNSPLHF. In nucleotides, the CDR3 is TGTGCCTGGAGTATCCGGGGAAAATCCTATAATTCACCCCTCCACTTT.

V is TRBV15 and J is TRBJ1-6; a possible D gene is TRBD1 (6 bases). Deletions cut 0 bases from V and 10 bases from J, with 13 bases between. CDR3 length: 15 residues. Looked up from germline, CDR1 is LNHNV and CDR2 is YYDKDF (reference sequence). The CDR3 spells CATSRDSQGNSPLHF. In DNA, the CDR3 is TGTGCCACCAGCAGAGATTCACAGGGTAACTCACCCCTCCACTTT.

The J gene is TRBJ1-1, the V gene TRBV5-1, with no clear D. Germline CDR1 SGHRS, CDR2 YFSETQ. The CDR3 is 13 residues long. Trimming removed 4 bases from V and 1 base from J, with 8 bases in between. CDR3 residues: CASSATQNTEAFF. For the CDR3, the DNA is TGCGCCAGCAGCGCGACTCAGAACACTGAAGCTTTCTTT.

This rearrangement joins TRBV11-2 to TRBJ2-5; possibly TRBD1 for D (5 bases). This CDR3 has 14 residues. Looked up from germline, CDR1 is SGHAT and CDR2 is FQNNGV. The ends were cut back, 8 bases at V and 2 bases at J, with 15 bases in the middle. CDR3 nucleotides: TGTGCCAGCTGTATGACAGAACTTCAAGAGACCCAGTACTTC. Protein product: CASCMTELQETQYF.

The rearrangement uses TRBV7-2 and TRBJ1-1, with D hard to call. Trimming stripped 8 bases from V and 1 base from J, with 17 bases between. In germline, CDR1 is SGHTA, CDR2 FQGNSA. This CDR3 has 15 amino acids. The CDR3 region is CASRSHPLRNTEAFF. The CDR3 DNA reads TGTGCCAGCCGCTCTCATCCCCTTAGGAACACTGAAGCTTTCTTT.

The chain links TRBV18 to TRBJ1-6; 10 bases are a match to TRBD1. The CDR3 is made up of 16 amino acids. Trimming took 2 bases from V and 5 from J; bases not matched to a gene: 3. Germline-derived CDR1 and CDR2 are KGHSH and LQKENI. CDR3 in amino acids: CASSPIGQGDNSPLHF. Here the CDR3 DNA reads TGTGCCAGCTCACCAATAGGACAGGGGGATAATTCACCCCTCCACTTT.

CDR3 region: CASGAGTSYGYTF. The CDR3 coding sequence is TGTGCCAGCGGAGCCGGGACATCCTATGGCTACACCTTC. V and J are TRBV25-1 and TRBJ1-2, with D tentatively TRBD1 (6 bases). V was trimmed by 8 bases and J by 4 bases, leaving 14 bases between them. The germline CDR1 and CDR2 sequences are MGHDK and SYGVNS. CDR3 length: 13 amino acids.

This clone was seen many times. This chain uses TRBV7-3 with TRBJ1-1, with 10 bases matching TRBD1. CDR3 length: 20 amino acids. The germline V gene has CDR1 SGHTA and CDR2 FQGTGA. V shed 2 bases, J shed 5 bases, and the junction held 20 bases outside the gene matches. Here the CDR3 reads CASSLESGTGDRGTRTEAFF. CDR3 nucleotide sequence: TGTGCCAGCAGCTTAGAGTCCGGGACAGGGGATCGGGGGACGAGGACTGAAGCTTTCTTT. Supplemented by reference TRBV7-3 and TRBJ1-1, the full variable domain reads GAGVSQTPSNKVTEKGKYVELRCDPISGHTALYWYRQSLGQGPEFLIYFQGTGAADDSGLPNDRFFAVRPEGSVSTLKIQRTERGDSAVYLCASSLESGTGDRGTRTEAFFGQGTRLTVV.

The chain couples TRBV6-2 or TRBV6-3 to TRBJ2-7; a possible D gene is TRBD1 (5 bases). Looked up from germline, CDR1 is MNHEY and CDR2 is SVGEGT. Between the trimmed V and J ends, which lost 2 bases and 3 bases, there was a span of 14 bases. This CDR3 has 15 amino acids. The CDR3 DNA reads as TGTGCCAGCAGTTACGGAGCAGGGATCCTCTACGAGCAGTACTTC. This translates into CASSYGAGILYEQYF.

This sequence joins TRBV9 and TRBJ1-1, with D maybe TRBD1 (6 bases). CDR1 and CDR2 (germline): SGDLS, YYNGEE. The V end was cut by 4 bases, the J end by 5 bases, with 18 bases between. The CDR3 spans 15 residues. Written as DNA, the CDR3 is TGTGCCAGCAGCACTAGCGCAGGGGCTGGGACTGAAGCTTTCTTT. Its protein product is CASSTSAGAGTEAFF.